A selection of T cell receptor beta chains follows, all from one sample in a study of cytomegalovirus exposure and HLA in healthy donors. TCRdb's table, derived via immunoSEQ multiplex PCR, lists solely in-frame clones and lacks some. The table records fewer than 120,000 clones, approximately 89% of them present only once. Sequencing used PBMCs. The receptors here all came from a woman under 30 in good health and CMV-seronegative. Both conserved end residues are part of each CDR3. Each record gives: J gene, V gene, D gene, clone size, CDR3 protein, CDR3 DNA. D genes are given only for firm matches. Clone size is not always given. Where it is, it says once, few, many or a class for expanded clones.

J: TRBJ2-7; V: TRBV7-2; D: -; size: -; CDR3: CASSQTGFGEQYF; DNA: TGTGCCAGCAGCCAGACTGGATTCGGCGAGCAGTACTTC
J: TRBJ2-7; V: TRBV25-1; D: TRBD1; size: once; CDR3: CASSDQSDRGITYEQYF; DNA: TGTGCCAGCAGTGACCAATCGGACAGGGGGATCACCTACGAGCAGTACTTC
J: TRBJ1-5; V: TRBV28; D: -; size: -; CDR3: CASSRRGRSNSNQPQHF; DNA: TGTGCCAGCAGCCGGCGTGGCAGGTCTAATAGCAATCAGCCCCAGCATTTT
J: TRBJ1-1; V: TRBV14; D: -; size: few; CDR3: CASSQDVGGYGPTEAFF; DNA: TGTGCCAGCAGCCAAGATGTTGGAGGGTATGGGCCCACTGAAGCTTTCTTT
J: TRBJ2-1; V: TRBV27; D: -; size: -; CDR3: CASSFRSGVLTNEQFF; DNA: TGTGCCAGCAGTTTTAGGTCAGGGGTACTAACGAATGAGCAGTTCTTC
J: TRBJ1-5; V: TRBV27; D: -; size: -; CDR3: CASSLFWRSHNQPQHF; DNA: TGTGCCAGCAGTCTCTTCTGGAGGAGCCACAATCAGCCCCAGCATTTT
J: TRBJ1-1; V: TRBV27; D: -; size: -; CDR3: CASSFRQSNTEAFF; DNA: TGTGCCAGCAGTTTCCGACAGTCGAACACTGAAGCTTTCTTT
J: TRBJ2-2; V: TRBV11-3; D: -; size: -; CDR3: CASSGASGELFF; DNA: TGTGCCAGCAGCGGGGCATCCGGGGAGCTGTTTTTT
J: TRBJ1-1; V: TRBV7-9; D: -; size: -; CDR3: CASSQGTEAFF; DNA: TGTGCCAGCAGCCAGGGGACTGAAGCTTTCTTT
J: TRBJ2-5; V: TRBV5-4; D: TRBD1; size: -; CDR3: CASSPQGDRGLETQYF; DNA: TGTGCCAGCAGCCCCCAAGGGGACAGGGGGCTAGAGACCCAGTACTTC
J: TRBJ2-7; V: TRBV10-1; D: TRBD1; size: -; CDR3: CASSRNRGYEQYF; DNA: TGCGCCAGCAGTCGAAACAGGGGGTACGAGCAGTACTTC